The source of this TCR beta chain is a study of blood T cell repertoires in COVID-19 (dated by TCRdb to the early 2020s). With regard to the full study: The collaborator samples originated in the United States, Italy and Spain and spanned the acute and convalescent phases of COVID-19. The repertoires were released in a freely available public database intended as a resource for research on the immune response to SARS-CoV-2. The dataset comprised deeply sampled blood TCRbeta repertoires from subjects exposed to, actively infected with, or recovered from COVID-19. The sample metadata nearly always contained a de-identified subject ID, COVID-19 status, age in years and sex. HLA class I and class II types, where available, came from metadata supplied by the sample provider rather than from assay-based typing. The material from the prospective study consisted of cDNA or gDNA derived from T cells, B-cell-depleted T cells, or PBMCs. The samples were drawn from two sources: the first 160 participants of the ongoing ImmuneRACE study, and over 950 subjects contributed by 6 global collaborators.

Points on this clone: Its antigen remains undetermined. No base quality values were provided; no much bigger clone lies one nucleotide off.

A second Seattle source provided samples from volunteer blood donors who had recovered from COVID-19. Whole blood was collected in K2EDTA tubes by collaborating institutions according to the institutions' own protocols. For TCRbeta analysis, collaborators shipped samples in one of three forms: frozen whole blood, isolated PBMCs, or DNA extracted from either of those sample types. V lost 1 base and J lost 0 bases, and the count of bases not matched to a germline gene is 6. The CDR3 covers 17 residues, taking in both the cysteine and the phenylalanine. The CDR3 DNA has 51 bases and is translated from base 1. Via the germline V gene (reference sequence), CDR1 is SGHKS and CDR2 YYEKEE. TCRbeta CDR3 regions were amplified from genomic DNA by means of the immunoSEQ Assay, a bias-controlled multiplex PCR. Turning to the authors' computational methods: The number of nucleated cells in each sample was estimated by amplification of reference gene primers within the assay. To quantify the absolute abundance of each unique TCRbeta CDR3 rearrangement, sequence reads were collapsed and filtered. For each sample, productive Simpson clonality was calculated as the square root of Simpson's diversity index over productive rearrangements. Drawn from immuneACCESS, this table holds only the in-frame rearrangements with V and J called that TCRdb kept. Clones are partly lost; checked studies trace under half to an unresolved V gene and leave the rest unexplained. V, J and clone size are those of that table, while D and trimming were read from the DNA. This sample holds approximately 300,000 clones; roughly nine tenths were observed only once. In total, the top ten clones hold approximately 6.5% of the sample.

What the research found in general, with its limitations: Clinical and demographic metadata were provided uncurated, with the amount varying by source and participant.

Sequenced: peripheral blood. The sequence is built from TRBV5-5 and TRBJ2-7; 11 nucleotides in the junction match TRBD2. The receptor comes from a young man who had recovered from COVID-19. CDR3 reads: CASSLPGLAENSYEQYF. The nucleotide sequence reads TGTGCCAGCAGCTTGCCGGGACTAGCGGAGAACTCCTACGAGCAGTACTTC.